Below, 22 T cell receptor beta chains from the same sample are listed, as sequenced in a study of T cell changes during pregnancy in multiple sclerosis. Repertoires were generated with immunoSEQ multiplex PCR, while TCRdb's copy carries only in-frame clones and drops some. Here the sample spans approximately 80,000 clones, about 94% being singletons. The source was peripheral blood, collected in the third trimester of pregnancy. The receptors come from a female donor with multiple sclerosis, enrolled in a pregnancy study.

CDR3 amino acids: CASSSTAFYGYTF. CDR3 bases: TGTGCCAGCAGCTCGACAGCTTTCTATGGCTACACCTTC. The chain joins TRBV2 to TRBJ1-2; tentative D call: TRBD1 (5 bases). V lost 6 bases to trimming and J lost 4 bases, with 12 bases between them. CDR1 is SNHLY, CDR2 FYNNEI, per germline. CDR3 length: 13 amino acids.

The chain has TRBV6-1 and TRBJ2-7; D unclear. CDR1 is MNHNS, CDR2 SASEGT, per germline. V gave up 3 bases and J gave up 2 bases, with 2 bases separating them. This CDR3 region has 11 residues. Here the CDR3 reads CASSDTYEQYF. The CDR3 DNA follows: TGTGCCAGCAGTGACACCTACGAGCAGTACTTC.

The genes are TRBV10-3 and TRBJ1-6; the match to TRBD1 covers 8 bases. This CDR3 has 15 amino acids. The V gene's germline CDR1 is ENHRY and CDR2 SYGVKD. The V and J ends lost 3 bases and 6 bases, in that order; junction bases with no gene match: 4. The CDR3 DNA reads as TGTGCCATCAGTGAAAGACAGGGGTTTAATTCACCCCTCCACTTT. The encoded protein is CAISERQGFNSPLHF.

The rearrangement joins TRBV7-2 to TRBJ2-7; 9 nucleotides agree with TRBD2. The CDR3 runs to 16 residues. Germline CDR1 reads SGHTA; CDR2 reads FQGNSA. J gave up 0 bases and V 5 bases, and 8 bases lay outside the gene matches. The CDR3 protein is CASSPGLAGSSYEQYF. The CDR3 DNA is TGTGCCAGCAGCCCGGGGCTAGCGGGGAGCTCCTACGAGCAGTACTTC.

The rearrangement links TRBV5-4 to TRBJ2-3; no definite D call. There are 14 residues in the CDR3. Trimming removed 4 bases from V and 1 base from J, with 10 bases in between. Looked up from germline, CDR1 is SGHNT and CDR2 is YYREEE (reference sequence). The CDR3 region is CASSPGRGTDTQYF. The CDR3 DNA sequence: TGTGCCAGCAGCCCCGGCCGGGGCACAGATACGCAGTATTTT.

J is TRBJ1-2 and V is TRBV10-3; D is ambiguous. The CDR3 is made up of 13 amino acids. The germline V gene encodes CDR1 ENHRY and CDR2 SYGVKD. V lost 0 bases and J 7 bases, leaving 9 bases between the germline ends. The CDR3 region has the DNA TGTGCCATCAGTGAGTCGAGAGGTGCTGGCTACACCTTC. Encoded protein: CAISESRGAGYTF.

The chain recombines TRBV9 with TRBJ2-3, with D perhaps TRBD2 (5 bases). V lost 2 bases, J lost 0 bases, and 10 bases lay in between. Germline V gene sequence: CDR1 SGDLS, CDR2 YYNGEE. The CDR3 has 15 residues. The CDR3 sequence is CASSVPSGSTDTQYF. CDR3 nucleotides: TGTGCCAGCAGCGTCCCAAGCGGCAGCACAGATACGCAGTATTTT.

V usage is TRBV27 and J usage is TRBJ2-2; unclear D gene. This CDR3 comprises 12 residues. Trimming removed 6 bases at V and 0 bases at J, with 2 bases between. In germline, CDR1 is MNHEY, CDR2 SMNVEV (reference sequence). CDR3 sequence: CASSTNTGELFF. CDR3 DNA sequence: TGTGCCAGCAGCACGAACACCGGGGAGCTGTTTTTT.

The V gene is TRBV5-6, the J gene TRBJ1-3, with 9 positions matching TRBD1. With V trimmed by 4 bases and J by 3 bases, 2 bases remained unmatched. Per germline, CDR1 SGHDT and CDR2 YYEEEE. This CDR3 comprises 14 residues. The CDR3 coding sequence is TGTGCCAGCAGCCTGGGACAGGGTGGAAACACCATATATTTT. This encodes CASSLGQGGNTIYF.

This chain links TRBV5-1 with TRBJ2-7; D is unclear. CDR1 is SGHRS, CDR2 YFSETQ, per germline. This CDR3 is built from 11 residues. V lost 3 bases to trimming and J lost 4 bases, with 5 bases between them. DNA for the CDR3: TGCGCCAGCAGCTCAATGTACGAGCAGTACTTC. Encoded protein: CASSSMYEQYF.

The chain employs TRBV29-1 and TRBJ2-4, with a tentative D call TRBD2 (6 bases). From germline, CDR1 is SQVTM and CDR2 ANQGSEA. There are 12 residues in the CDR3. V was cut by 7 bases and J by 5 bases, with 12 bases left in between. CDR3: CSAETGENIQYF. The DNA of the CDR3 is TGCAGCGCAGAGACGGGGGAAAACATTCAGTACTTC. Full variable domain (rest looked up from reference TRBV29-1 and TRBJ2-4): SAVISQKPSRDICQRGTSLTIQCQVDSQVTMMFWYRQQPGQSLTLIATANQGSEATYESGFVIDKFPISRPNLTFSTLTVSNMSPEDSSIYLCSAETGENIQYFGAGTRLSVL.

The CDR3 nucleotides are TGTGCCATCAGTGAGTCGGGGGGGGACAGGGGACCCCTCCACTTT. Amino acids: CAISESGGDRGPLHF. The chain combines TRBV10-3 with TRBJ1-6; 10 bases are a match to TRBD1. Trimming at V came to 0 bases and at J to 12 bases, leaving 5 bases not matched to a gene. CDR3 length equals 15 residues. Germline V CDR1 and CDR2: ENHRY, SYGVKD.

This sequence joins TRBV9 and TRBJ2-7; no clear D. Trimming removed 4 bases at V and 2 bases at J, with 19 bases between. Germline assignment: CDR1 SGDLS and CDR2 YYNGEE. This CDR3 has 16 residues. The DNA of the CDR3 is TGTGCCAGCAGCCCCCCCCCTCCCGGGTCAACCTACGAGCAGTACTTC. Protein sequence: CASSPPPPGSTYEQYF.

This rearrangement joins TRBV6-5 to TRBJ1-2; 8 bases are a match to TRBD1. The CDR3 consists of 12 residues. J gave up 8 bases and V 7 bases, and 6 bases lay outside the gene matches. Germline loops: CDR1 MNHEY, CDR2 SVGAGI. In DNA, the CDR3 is TGTGCCAGCACTCGGACAGGGCAGGGCTACACCTTC. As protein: CASTRTGQGYTF.

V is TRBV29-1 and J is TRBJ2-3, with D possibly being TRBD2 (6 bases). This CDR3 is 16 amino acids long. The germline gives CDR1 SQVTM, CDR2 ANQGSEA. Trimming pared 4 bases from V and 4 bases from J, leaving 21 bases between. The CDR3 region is CSVVGRSKGGPDTQYF. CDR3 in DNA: TGCAGCGTTGTCGGGCGGTCTAAGGGAGGCCCAGATACGCAGTATTTT.

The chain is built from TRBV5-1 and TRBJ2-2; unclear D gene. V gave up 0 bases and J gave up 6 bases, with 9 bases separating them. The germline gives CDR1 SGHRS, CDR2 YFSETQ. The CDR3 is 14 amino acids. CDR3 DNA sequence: TGCGCCAGCAGCTTGGAGACATCGGCCGGGGAGCTGTTTTTT. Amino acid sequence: CASSLETSAGELFF. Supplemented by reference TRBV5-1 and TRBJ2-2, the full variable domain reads KAGVTQTPRYLIKTRGQQVTLSCSPISGHRSVSWYQQTPGQGLQFLFEYFSETQRNKGNFPGRFSGRQFSNSRSEMNVSTLELGDSALYLCASSLETSAGELFFGEGSRLTVL.

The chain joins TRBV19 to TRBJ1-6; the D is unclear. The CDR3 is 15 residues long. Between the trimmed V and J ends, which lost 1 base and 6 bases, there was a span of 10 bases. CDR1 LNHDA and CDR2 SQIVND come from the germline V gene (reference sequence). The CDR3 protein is CASSIVGRGNSPLHF. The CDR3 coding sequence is TGTGCCAGTAGTATAGTCGGCCGGGGTAATTCACCCCTCCACTTT. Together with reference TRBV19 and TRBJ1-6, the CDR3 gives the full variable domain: DGGITQSPKYLFRKEGQNVTLSCEQNLNHDAMYWYRQDPGQGLRLIYYSQIVNDFQKGDIAEGYSVSREKKESFPLTVTSAQKNPTAFYLCASSIVGRGNSPLHFGNGTRLTVT.

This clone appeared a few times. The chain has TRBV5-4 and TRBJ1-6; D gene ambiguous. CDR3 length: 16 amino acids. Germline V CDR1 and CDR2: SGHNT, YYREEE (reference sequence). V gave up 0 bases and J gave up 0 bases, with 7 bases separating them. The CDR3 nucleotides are TGTGCCAGCAGCTTGGGGCTCGCCTCCTATAATTCACCCCTCCACTTT. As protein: CASSLGLASYNSPLHF. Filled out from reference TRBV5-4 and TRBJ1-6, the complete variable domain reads ETGVTQSPTHLIKTRGQQVTLRCSSQSGHNTVSWYQQALGQGPQFIFQYYREEENGRGNFPPRFSGLQFPNYSSELNVNALELDDSALYLCASSLGLASYNSPLHFGNGTRLTVT.

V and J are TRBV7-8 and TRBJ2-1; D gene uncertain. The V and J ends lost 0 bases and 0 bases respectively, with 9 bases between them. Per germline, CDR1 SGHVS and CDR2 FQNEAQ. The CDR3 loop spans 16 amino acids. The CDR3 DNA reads TGTGCCAGCAGCTTAGCCCTTCCTATCTCCTACAATGAGCAGTTCTTC. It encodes CASSLALPISYNEQFF.

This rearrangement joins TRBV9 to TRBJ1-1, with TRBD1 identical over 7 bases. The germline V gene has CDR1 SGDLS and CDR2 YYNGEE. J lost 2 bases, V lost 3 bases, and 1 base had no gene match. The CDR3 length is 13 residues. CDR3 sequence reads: CASSAGGNTEAFF. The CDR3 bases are TGTGCCAGCAGCGCAGGGGGAAACACTGAAGCTTTCTTT.

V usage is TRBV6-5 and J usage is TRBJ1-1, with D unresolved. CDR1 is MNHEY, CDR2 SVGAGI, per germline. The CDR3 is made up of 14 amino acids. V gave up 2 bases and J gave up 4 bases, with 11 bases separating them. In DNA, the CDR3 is TGTGCCAGCAGTTACGGGGAGGGTGGCACTGAAGCTTTCTTT. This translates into CASSYGEGGTEAFF.

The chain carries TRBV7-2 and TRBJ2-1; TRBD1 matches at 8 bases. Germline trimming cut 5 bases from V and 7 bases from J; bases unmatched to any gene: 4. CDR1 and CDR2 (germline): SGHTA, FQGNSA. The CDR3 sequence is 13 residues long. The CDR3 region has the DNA TGTGCCAGCAGCCAAGACAGGGGAAATGAGCAGTTCTTC. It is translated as CASSQDRGNEQFF.